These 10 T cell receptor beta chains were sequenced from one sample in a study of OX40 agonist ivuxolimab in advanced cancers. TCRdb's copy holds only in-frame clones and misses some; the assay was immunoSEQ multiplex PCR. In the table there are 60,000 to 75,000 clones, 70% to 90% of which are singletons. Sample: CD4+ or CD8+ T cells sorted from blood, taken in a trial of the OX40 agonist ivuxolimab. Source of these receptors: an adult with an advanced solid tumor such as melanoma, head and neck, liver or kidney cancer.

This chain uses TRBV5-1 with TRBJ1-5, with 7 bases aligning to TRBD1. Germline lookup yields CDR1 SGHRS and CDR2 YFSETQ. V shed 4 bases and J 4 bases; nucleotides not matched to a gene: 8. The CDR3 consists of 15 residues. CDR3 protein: CASSQDPGGNQPQHF. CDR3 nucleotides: TGCGCCAGCAGCCAGGACCCAGGGGGTAATCAGCCCCAGCATTTT.

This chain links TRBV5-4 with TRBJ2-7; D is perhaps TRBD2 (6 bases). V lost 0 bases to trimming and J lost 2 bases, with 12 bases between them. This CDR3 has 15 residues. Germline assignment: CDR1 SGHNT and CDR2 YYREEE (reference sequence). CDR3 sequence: CASSLERRGAYEQYF. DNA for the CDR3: TGTGCCAGCAGCTTGGAGAGGCGGGGTGCCTACGAGCAGTACTTC.

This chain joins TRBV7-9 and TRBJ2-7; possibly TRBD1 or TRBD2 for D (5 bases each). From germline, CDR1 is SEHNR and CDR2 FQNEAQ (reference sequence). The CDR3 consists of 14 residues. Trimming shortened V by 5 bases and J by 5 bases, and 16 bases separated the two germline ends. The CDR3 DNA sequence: TGTGCCAGCAGCATTGGGACGAACCCTGACGAGCAGTACTTC. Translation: CASSIGTNPDEQYF.

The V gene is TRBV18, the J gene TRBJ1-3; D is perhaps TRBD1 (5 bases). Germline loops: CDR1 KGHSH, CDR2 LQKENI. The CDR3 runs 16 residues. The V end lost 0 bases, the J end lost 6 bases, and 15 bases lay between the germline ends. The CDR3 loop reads CASSPPLRLGANTIYF. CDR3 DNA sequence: TGTGCCAGCTCACCACCCTTGAGACTTGGGGCAAACACCATATATTTT.

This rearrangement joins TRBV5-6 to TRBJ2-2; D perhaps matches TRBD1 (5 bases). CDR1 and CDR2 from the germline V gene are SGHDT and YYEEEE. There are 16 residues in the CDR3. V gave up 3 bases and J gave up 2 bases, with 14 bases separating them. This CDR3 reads CASSSLYDRNTGELFF. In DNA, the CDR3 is TGTGCCAGCAGCTCGCTGTACGACAGAAACACCGGGGAGCTGTTTTTT.

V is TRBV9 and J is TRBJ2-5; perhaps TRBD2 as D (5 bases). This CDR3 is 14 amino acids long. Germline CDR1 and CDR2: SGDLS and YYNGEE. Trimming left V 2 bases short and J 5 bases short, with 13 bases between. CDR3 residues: CASSVDSRGETQYF. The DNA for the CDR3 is TGTGCCAGCAGCGTGGACTCCCGAGGCGAGACCCAGTACTTC.

The CDR3 region has the DNA TGCGCCAGCAGCCAAGAGAGGTCCAGCCAGACACGATATGGCTACACCTTC. This encodes CASSQERSSQTRYGYTF. V is TRBV4-3 and J is TRBJ1-2; no clear D gene. CDR1 is LGHNA, CDR2 YSLEER, per germline. V was shortened by 0 bases and J by 5 bases, with 19 bases between the two germline ends. This CDR3 is built from 17 residues.

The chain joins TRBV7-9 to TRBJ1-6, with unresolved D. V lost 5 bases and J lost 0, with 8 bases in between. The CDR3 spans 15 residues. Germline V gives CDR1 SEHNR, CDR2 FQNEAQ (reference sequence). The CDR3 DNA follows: TGTGCCAGCAGCCCCGCCGTCTCCTATAATTCACCCCTCCACTTT. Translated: CASSPAVSYNSPLHF.

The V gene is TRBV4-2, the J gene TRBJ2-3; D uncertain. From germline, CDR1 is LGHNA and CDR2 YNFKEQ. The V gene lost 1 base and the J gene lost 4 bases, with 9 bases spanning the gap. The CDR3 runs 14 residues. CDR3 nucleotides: TGTGCCAGCAGCCAAGGAGGCCGACCAGATACGCAGTATTTT. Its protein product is CASSQGGRPDTQYF.

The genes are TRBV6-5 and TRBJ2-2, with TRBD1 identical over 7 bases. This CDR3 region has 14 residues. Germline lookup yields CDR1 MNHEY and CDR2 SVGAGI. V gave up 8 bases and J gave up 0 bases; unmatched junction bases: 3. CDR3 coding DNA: TGTGCCAGCTTGGACAGGACGAACACCGGGGAGCTGTTTTTT. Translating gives CASLDRTNTGELFF.